This note documents a single TCR beta chain sequence. Its ends do not fully match the called genes, so a read error is possible. Genomic DNA, serving as template, underwent TCR beta VDJ and CDR3 profiling. From the reads, TCRdb called clonotypes with MiXCR, one entry per CDR3 protein. The sample carries about 260,000 distinct CDR3 sequences, roughly 80% recorded once. Germline-derived CDR1 and CDR2 are SGDLS and YYNGEE. This CDR3 comprises 15 residues. The data were taken from a study of CD8+CD57+ T cells in acquired aplastic anemia. Patients included in sequencing had previously demonstrated CD8+CD57+ cell expansion by flow cytometry.

This sequence was found in a human donor with aplastic anemia. The genes are TRBV9 and TRBJ2-3; D may correspond to TRBD1 or TRBD2 (5 bases each). Sequencing used sorted CD4+, CD8+, or CD8+CD57+ T cells (not recorded which) from PBMCs. The CDR3 loop is CVSSAGASGIDTQYF. The CDR3 DNA reads TGTGTCAGCAGCGCCGGGGCCAGCGGAATAGATACGCAGTATTTT.